This is a list of T cell receptor beta chains from one sample in a study of vaccination and CD4 T cells after COVID-19. TCRdb re-analysed the PCR reads in MiXCR, keeping a single row per CDR3 protein. The sample holds several thousand distinct CDR3 sequences, roughly three fifths seen once. These TCRs are of unknown antigen specificity. The sequenced sample was CD4+ T cells from blood, cultured in vitro. The receptors were sampled from a human donor who had recovered from COVID-19. Each CDR3 is given with its conserved first and last residue. D genes are given only for firm matches. Only some rows state a clone size, as once, few, many or a class for expanded clones.

j_gene	d_gene	v_gene	abundance	CDR3aa	CDR3nt
TRBJ2-1	-	TRBV7-2	-	CASSLRGAGEQFF	TGTGCCAGCAGCTTAAGGGGTGCTGGTGAGCAGTTCTTC
TRBJ2-2	TRBD2	TRBV27	-	CASSLWRGATGELFF	TGTGCCAGCAGTTTATGGCGGGGGGCCACCGGGGAGCTGTTTTTT
TRBJ1-2	-	TRBV15	-	CATSRRSEGDGYTF	TGTGCCACCAGCCGGCGGTCGGAGGGGGATGGCTACACCTTC
TRBJ1-1	-	TRBV6-2/TRBV6-3	-	CASRSDDGKNTEAFF	TGTGCCAGCAGATCCGATGACGGAAAGAACACTGAAGCTTTCTTT
TRBJ2-1	TRBD2	TRBV6-5	few	CASSYSRLAGGHEQFF	TGTGCCAGCAGTTACTCTCGGCTAGCGGGGGGGCACGAGCAGTTCTTC
TRBJ1-5	-	TRBV19	-	CASIVAAGLGQPQHF	TGTGCCAGTATCGTCGCCGCAGGATTAGGGCAGCCCCAGCATTTT
TRBJ1-1	-	TRBV20-1	-	CSARVRASGPNTEAFF	TGCAGTGCTAGAGTTAGGGCCTCCGGCCCGAACACTGAAGCTTTCTTT
TRBJ1-1	TRBD1	TRBV2	medium-sized	CASSEARAGGGTEAFF	TGTGCCAGCAGTGAAGCGCGGGCAGGGGGGGGGACTGAAGCTTTCTTT
TRBJ1-5	-	TRBV7-2	-	CASSLEDRAQHF	TGTGCCAGCAGCTTAGAAGACAGAGCCCAGCATTTT
TRBJ2-3	-	TRBV6-1	-	CASSDYMTTASTDTQYF	TGTGCCAGCAGTGATTATATGACTACTGCTAGCACAGATACGCAGTATTTT
TRBJ2-7	TRBD1	TRBV20-1	-	CSARRDSYEQYF	TGCAGTGCTAGACGGGACAGCTACGAGCAGTACTTC
TRBJ1-5	-	TRBV6-1	few	CASSTHTEAPNQPQHF	TGTGCCAGCAGTACCCATACCGAGGCCCCCAATCAGCCCCAGCATTTT
TRBJ2-2	-	TRBV21-1	few	CASSLCWDRGSVRTGELFF	TGTGCCAGCAGCCTATGCTGGGACAGGGGGAGCGTCAGGACCGGGGAGCTGTTTTTT
TRBJ2-5	-	TRBV15	-	CATSSVLGETQYF	TGTGCCACCAGCAGCGTTCTCGGGGAGACCCAGTACTTC
TRBJ1-5	-	TRBV2	-	CASSGKLNQPQHF	TGTGCCAGCAGTGGGAAGTTAAATCAGCCCCAGCATTTT
TRBJ1-6	TRBD1	TRBV20-1	-	CSALWTGDNSPLHF	TGCAGTGCTTTATGGACAGGGGACAATTCACCCCTCCACTTT
TRBJ2-5	TRBD1	TRBV7-2	-	CASSWDRGETQYF	TGTGCCAGCAGCTGGGACAGGGGAGAGACCCAGTACTTC
TRBJ2-1	TRBD1	TRBV20-1	-	CSAGGQSGYNEQFF	TGCAGTGCTGGGGGACAGTCGGGCTACAATGAGCAGTTCTTC
TRBJ2-7	-	TRBV20-1	-	CSALSIEQYF	TGCAGTGCCCTTAGCATCGAGCAGTACTTC
TRBJ2-2	-	TRBV2	-	CARQVQNTGELFF	TGTGCCAGACAGGTCCAGAACACCGGGGAGCTGTTTTTT
TRBJ1-1	-	TRBV20-1	-	CSARVIPGRRTEAFF	TGCAGTGCTAGAGTAATCCCAGGAAGGAGAACTGAAGCTTTCTTT
TRBJ1-1	-	TRBV7-2	-	CASSLVPSNTEAFF	TGTGCCAGCAGCTTAGTCCCCTCAAACACTGAAGCTTTCTTT
TRBJ2-2	TRBD2	TRBV6-2/TRBV6-3	-	CASSTASGGQRTGELFF	TGTGCCAGCAGTACGGCTAGCGGGGGACAGCGCACCGGGGAGCTGTTTTTT
TRBJ1-1	-	TRBV7-9	medium-sized	CASSLAGPMNTEAFF	TGTGCCAGCAGCTTGGCAGGCCCCATGAACACTGAAGCTTTCTTT
TRBJ1-1	-	TRBV7-9	few	CASSRFNTEAFF	TGTGCCAGCAGTCGGTTCAACACTGAAGCTTTCTTT
TRBJ1-1	-	TRBV12-3/TRBV12-4	few	CASSRDPLVDTEAFF	TGTGCCAGCAGCCGGGATCCTTTAGTGGACACTGAAGCTTTCTTT
TRBJ2-1	-	TRBV11-3	-	CASSLDSGNEQFF	TGTGCCAGCAGCTTAGACAGCGGCAATGAGCAGTTCTTC
TRBJ2-3	TRBD2	TRBV7-9	-	CASSLAEAGAANTQYF	TGTGCCAGCAGCTTGGCCGAAGCGGGGGCAGCGAATACGCAGTATTTT
TRBJ1-5	-	TRBV11-3	few	CASSLGANQPQHF	TGTGCCAGCAGCTTAGGGGCGAATCAGCCCCAGCATTTT
TRBJ2-3	TRBD2	TRBV19	-	CASSRLAGEGTDTQYF	TGTGCCAGTAGCCGATTAGCGGGAGAGGGCACAGATACGCAGTATTTT
TRBJ2-2	-	TRBV27	few	CASSLSGPPPGELFF	TGTGCCAGCAGTTTATCGGGGCCGCCCCCCGGGGAGCTGTTTTTT
TRBJ2-5	-	TRBV10-3	-	CAISAAGAQETQYF	TGTGCCATCAGTGCGGCAGGAGCTCAAGAGACCCAGTACTTC
TRBJ2-3	-	TRBV7-6	-	CASSSPDSIDTQYF	TGTGCCAGCAGCTCACCAGATAGCATAGATACGCAGTATTTT
TRBJ2-1	-	TRBV11-3	few	CASSLSYEQFF	TGTGCCAGCAGCCTTTCTTATGAGCAGTTCTTC
TRBJ2-3	-	TRBV20-1	-	CSAASGPLVTDTQYF	TGCAGTGCTGCCTCGGGGCCCTTGGTAACAGATACGCAGTATTTT
TRBJ2-7	-	TRBV28	-	CASSPSTYGQYF	TGTGCCAGCAGTCCATCAACCTACGGGCAGTACTTC
TRBJ1-1	-	TRBV29-1	-	CSVAMTPNEAFF	TGCAGCGTCGCTATGACACCCAATGAAGCTTTCTTT
TRBJ2-1	TRBD2	TRBV7-2	-	CASSLAGLAGSNEQFF	TGTGCCAGCAGCTTAGCCGGACTAGCGGGCAGCAATGAGCAGTTCTTC
TRBJ1-1	-	TRBV7-8	-	CASSLWGGVLTEAFF	TGTGCCAGCAGCCTTTGGGGGGGAGTTTTGACTGAAGCTTTCTTT
TRBJ1-1	TRBD1	TRBV19	medium-sized	CASMNRGNTEAFF	TGTGCCAGTATGAACAGGGGGAACACTGAAGCTTTCTTT
TRBJ2-1	-	TRBV4-1	-	CASSQSTGRPEQFF	TGCGCCAGCAGCCAATCTACGGGACGCCCAGAGCAGTTCTTC
TRBJ2-1	TRBD2	TRBV28	-	CASSPLTGRGQFF	TGTGCCAGCAGTCCCCTAACGGGGAGGGGGCAGTTCTTC
TRBJ2-1	TRBD1	TRBV11-2	-	CASSLRTGGSYEQFF	TGTGCCAGCAGCCTCCGGACAGGGGGCAGCTATGAGCAGTTCTTC
TRBJ1-5	-	TRBV7-2	few	CASSPRSGDWVQNQPQHF	TGTGCCAGCAGCCCACGGAGTGGCGATTGGGTGCAAAATCAGCCCCAGCATTTT
TRBJ2-5	-	TRBV7-2	-	CASSLDGRVGRETQYF	TGTGCCAGCAGCTTAGATGGTCGTGTCGGTCGGGAGACCCAGTACTTC
TRBJ2-7	-	TRBV7-6	-	CASSLGGAGEQYF	TGTGCCAGCAGCTTAGGAGGGGCGGGGGAGCAGTACTTC
TRBJ2-3	-	TRBV2	-	CASRSSDTQYF	TGTGCCAGCAGGAGCTCAGATACGCAGTATTTT
TRBJ2-3	TRBD1	TRBV7-9	few	CASSYDRGQGTDTQYF	TGTGCCAGCAGCTACGACAGGGGGCAGGGGACAGATACGCAGTATTTT
TRBJ1-2	-	TRBV7-2	-	CASRDEYDYGYTF	TGTGCCAGCAGGGACGAGTACGACTATGGCTACACCTTC
TRBJ2-5	-	TRBV6-2/TRBV6-3	-	CASSYSRARGLHQETQYF	TGTGCCAGCAGTTACTCCAGGGCGCGAGGACTCCACCAAGAGACCCAGTACTTC
TRBJ1-5	-	TRBV10-2	few	CASSESGFNQPQHF	TGCGCCAGCAGTGAGTCAGGGTTCAATCAGCCCCAGCATTTT
TRBJ1-5	-	TRBV11-2	few	CASSHNFDQPQHF	TGTGCCAGCAGCCATAACTTCGATCAGCCCCAGCATTTT
TRBJ2-6	-	TRBV7-2	-	CASSLKRWDTSSGANVLTF	TGTGCCAGCAGCTTAAAAAGGTGGGACACTAGCTCTGGGGCCAACGTCCTGACTTTC